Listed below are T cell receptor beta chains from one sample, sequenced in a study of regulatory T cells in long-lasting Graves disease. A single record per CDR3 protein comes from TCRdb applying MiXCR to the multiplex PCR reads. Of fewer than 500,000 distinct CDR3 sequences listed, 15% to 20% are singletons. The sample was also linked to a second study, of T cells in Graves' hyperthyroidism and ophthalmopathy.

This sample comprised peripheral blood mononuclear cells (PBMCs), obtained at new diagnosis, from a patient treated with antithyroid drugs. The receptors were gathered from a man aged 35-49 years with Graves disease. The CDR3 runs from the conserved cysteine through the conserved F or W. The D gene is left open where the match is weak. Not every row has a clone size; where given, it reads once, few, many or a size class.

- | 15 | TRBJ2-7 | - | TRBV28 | TGTGCCAGCAGTTTAAAGAGTAACAGGGCCTACGAGCAGTACTTC | CASSLKSNRAYEQYF
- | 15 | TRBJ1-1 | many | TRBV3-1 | TGTGCCAGCAGCCCAAGGGCAGGGGCAAGTACTGAAGCTTTCTTT | CASSPRAGASTEAFF
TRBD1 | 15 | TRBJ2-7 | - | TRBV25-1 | TGTGCCAGCAGTGAGCCGGGACAGGGTACCTACGAGCAGTACTTC | CASSEPGQGTYEQYF
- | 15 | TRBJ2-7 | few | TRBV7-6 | TGTGCCAGCAGCCCAGACAGCACAAGCTCCTACGAGCAGTACTTC | CASSPDSTSSYEQYF
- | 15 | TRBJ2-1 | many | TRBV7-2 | TGTGCCAGCAGCATTAATTTTTCCCCTTACAATGAGCAGTTCTTC | CASSINFSPYNEQFF
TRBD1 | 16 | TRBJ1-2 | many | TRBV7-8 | TGTGCCAGCAGCTTATCCGGGACAGGGGCAACCTATGGCTACACCTTC | CASSLSGTGATYGYTF
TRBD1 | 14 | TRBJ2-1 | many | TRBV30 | TGTGCCTGGGAGCCGGGACAGGGGGGGAATGAGCAGTTCTTC | CAWEPGQGGNEQFF
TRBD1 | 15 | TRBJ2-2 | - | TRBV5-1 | TGTGCCAGCAGCTTGCGACAGGGGGACATCGGGGAGCTGTTTTTT | CASSLRQGDIGELFF
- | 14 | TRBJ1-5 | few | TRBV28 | TGTGCCAGCAGCCCGGTGACAAGGGATTTGCCCCAGCATTTT | CASSPVTRDLPQHF
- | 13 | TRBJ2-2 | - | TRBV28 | TGTGTCAGCAGTTTACTAGACACCGGGGAGCTGTTTTTT | CVSSLLDTGELFF
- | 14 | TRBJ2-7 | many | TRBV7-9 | TGTGCCAGCAGCTTAGCTATGACAGCCTACGAGCAGTACTTC | CASSLAMTAYEQYF
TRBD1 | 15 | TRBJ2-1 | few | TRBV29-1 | TGCAGCGTTGTAGGTAGGGACAGGGGCGGTGATGAGCAGTTCTTC | CSVVGRDRGGDEQFF
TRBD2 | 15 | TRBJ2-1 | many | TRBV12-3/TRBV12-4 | TGTGCCAGCAGTCCACTAGCGGGAGTGGGCAATGAGCAGTTCTTC | CASSPLAGVGNEQFF
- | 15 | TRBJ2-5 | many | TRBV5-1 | TGCGCCAGCAGCTTGGCCGGCCTATCGTCAGGGACCCAGTACTTC | CASSLAGLSSGTQYF
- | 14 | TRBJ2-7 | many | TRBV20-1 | TGCAGCGGACTAATCGTCAGGGCCCTCTCCGAGCAGTACTTC | CSGLIVRALSEQYF
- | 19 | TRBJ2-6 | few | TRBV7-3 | TGTGCCAGCAGCTCCCCGGCCGGGACGGGAACCTCTGGGGCCAACGTCCTGACTTTC | CASSSPAGTGTSGANVLTF
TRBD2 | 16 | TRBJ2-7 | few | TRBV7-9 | TGTGCCAGCAGCGCCGGACTAGCGGGAGAGATCTACGAGCAGTACTTC | CASSAGLAGEIYEQYF
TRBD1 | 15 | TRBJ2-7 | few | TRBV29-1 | TGCAGCGTTGAATTCCCCCCAGGGGGCTTTGGCGAGCAGTACTTC | CSVEFPPGGFGEQYF
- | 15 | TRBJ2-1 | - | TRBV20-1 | TGCAGTGCTAGACGAAAGGACAGCACCTACAATGAGCAGTTCTTC | CSARRKDSTYNEQFF
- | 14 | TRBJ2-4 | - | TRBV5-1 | TGCGCCAGCAGCTTGGAGGACAGTAAAAACATTCAGTACTTC | CASSLEDSKNIQYF
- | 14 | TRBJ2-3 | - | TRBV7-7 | TGTGCTAGCAGCCATACAGGGAACACAGATACGCAGTATTTT | CASSHTGNTDTQYF
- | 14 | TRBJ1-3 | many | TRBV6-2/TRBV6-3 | TGTGCCAGCGGACAGACAGGCTCTGGAAACACCATATATTTT | CASGQTGSGNTIYF
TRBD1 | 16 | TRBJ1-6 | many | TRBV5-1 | TGCGCCAGCAGCTCTGGGAGAGGGGGCAGTAATTCACCCCTCCACTTT | CASSSGRGGSNSPLHF
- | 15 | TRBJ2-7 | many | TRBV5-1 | TGCGCCAGCAGCTTGGATTTTGCTTCCCCCCTCGAGCAGTACTTC | CASSLDFASPLEQYF
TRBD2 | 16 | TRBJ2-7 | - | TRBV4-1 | TGTGCCAGCAGCCATCAAACCACTAGCGGGAGCTACGAGCAGTACTTC | CASSHQTTSGSYEQYF
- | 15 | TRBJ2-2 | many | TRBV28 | TGTGCCAGCAGTTTTAGTCCATTACACACCGGGGAGCTGTTTTTT | CASSFSPLHTGELFF
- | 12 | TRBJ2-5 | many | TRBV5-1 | TGCGCCAGCAGGACCTTCAGGGAGACCCAGTACTTC | CASRTFRETQYF